This T cell receptor (beta chain) was obtained from a study of cytomegalovirus exposure and HLA in healthy donors. Regarding the study as a whole: In the analysis, some V segments, TRBV6-2 and TRBV6-3 included, were excluded as indistinguishable.

Researchers ran the PCR with 60 Vbeta and 13 Jbeta primers. Generated by immunoSEQ multiplex PCR, the TCRdb table keeps only in-frame clones and is missing some. Here the sample spans approximately 130,000 clones, 70% to 80% being singletons. With respect to this clone: Antigen specificity is unknown.

Germline assignment: CDR1 LNHDA and CDR2 SQIVND (reference sequence). This CDR3 comprises 15 residues. Trimming took 5 bases from V and 9 from J; bases not matched to a gene: 7. This clonotype was sampled from a female donor in good health and CMV-seropositive. The J gene is TRBJ2-1, the V gene TRBV19; TRBD2 matches at 13 bases. The sequencing input was PBMCs. CDR3 protein: CASSVLAGGPVEQFF. In DNA, the CDR3 is TGTGCCAGTAGTGTACTAGCGGGAGGGCCTGTTGAGCAGTTCTTC.